This entry lists 8 T cell receptor beta chains sequenced from one sample in a study of cytomegalovirus exposure and HLA in healthy donors (dated by TCRdb to about 2017). Library generation was performed with the immunoSEQ multiplex PCR assay. The multiplex PCR relied on a mix of 60 forward primers for TCR Vbeta segments and 13 reverse primers for TCR Jbeta segments. TCRdb took over this immuneACCESS table, retaining in-frame rearrangements with V and J assigned. Such tables are incomplete; in checked studies, under half of the missing clones stem from an unresolved V gene, and the remainder is unexplained. Here the sample has roughly 110,000 clones; more than 65% occur a single time. Together, the top ten hold under 5% of the sample. Sequencing was carried out using PBMCs. Source of these receptors: a male donor in good health and CMV-seronegative.

This clone was seen a single time. The V and J genes are TRBV5-4 and TRBJ2-2; TRBD1 is a possible D gene (5 bases). V shed 1 base and J shed 2 bases, with 12 bases lying between them. Germline V lookup: CDR1 SGHNT, CDR2 YYREEE (reference sequence). The CDR3 length is 16 residues. CDR3 protein: CASSLRLGVNTGELFF. The CDR3 DNA is TGTGCCAGCAGCTTGCGCTTAGGGGTAAACACCGGGGAGCTGTTTTTT.

The DNA of the CDR3 is TGCGCCAGCAGCCCCCAAACTACCTCCTACAATGAGCAGTTCTTC. Amino acid sequence: CASSPQTTSYNEQFF. V usage is TRBV5-1 and J usage is TRBJ2-1; no definite D call. The germline CDR1 and CDR2 sequences are SGHRS and YFSETQ. This CDR3 is 15 amino acids long. Trimming pared 4 bases from V and 0 bases from J, leaving 11 bases between.

The V gene is TRBV19, the J gene TRBJ2-1; TRBD2 matches 8 bases. The CDR3 has 18 amino acids. Germline-derived CDR1 and CDR2 are LNHDA and SQIVND (reference sequence). The V gene end was trimmed by 5 bases and the J gene end by 4 bases; junction bases not matched to a gene: 16. This chain's CDR3 is CASSLSGSWGKLYNEQFF. Here the CDR3 DNA reads TGTGCCAGTAGTTTGAGCGGGAGTTGGGGAAAGCTGTACAATGAGCAGTTCTTC.

The V call is TRBV4-1, the J call TRBJ1-4; D gene unclear. V was clipped by 4 bases and J by 0 bases, with 12 bases between them. Germline V gene data show CDR1 as MGHRA and CDR2 as YSYEKL. This CDR3 region has 16 residues. CDR3 residues: CASSPGVVATNEKLFF. The CDR3 region has the DNA TGCGCCAGCAGCCCCGGAGTTGTTGCAACTAATGAAAAACTGTTTTTT.

This clone was counted only a few times. The chain is built from TRBV21-1 and TRBJ2-3; the table's TRBD2 call for D was not verified on the DNA. TRBV21-1 is classified as a pseudogene. CDR3 length equals 16 residues. CDR3: CATRGGGFGLPDTQYF. The CDR3 region has the DNA TGTGCCACACGAGGCGGGGGTTTCGGGCTTCCAGATACGCAGTATTTT.

The chain links TRBV5-1 to TRBJ2-1; possibly TRBD1 for D (6 bases). The germline V and J ends were trimmed by 4 bases and 0 bases, with 11 bases remaining between them. Germline lookup yields CDR1 SGHRS and CDR2 YFSETQ. The CDR3 consists of 15 residues. The CDR3 spells CASSLRGSSYNEQFF. The CDR3 bases are TGCGCCAGCAGCCTCAGGGGCAGCTCCTACAATGAGCAGTTCTTC.

This chain connects TRBV5-1 to TRBJ1-1; 9 bases are shared with TRBD1. Germline V lookup: CDR1 SGHRS, CDR2 YFSETQ. Germline trimming cut 4 bases from V and 0 bases from J; bases unmatched to any gene: 4. The CDR3 has 15 amino acids. CDR3 DNA: TGCGCCAGCAGCCTCCGGACAGGGGTGAACACTGAAGCTTTCTTT. It encodes CASSLRTGVNTEAFF.

This clone was observed a single time. The chain recombines TRBV4-2 with TRBJ2-3; 10 bases map to TRBD2. The V segment lost 1 base and the J segment 1 base; nucleotides outside the gene matches: 20. CDR1 and CDR2 (germline): LGHNA, YNFKEQ. The CDR3 runs to 22 residues. The CDR3 DNA reads TGTGCCAGCAGCCAAGGAGCTAGCGGGAGTTGGAGAAGCGATCCCCGCACAGATACGCAGTATTTT. Translated: CASSQGASGSWRSDPRTDTQYF.